The rows below give T cell receptor beta chains drawn from one sample of a study of T-cell memory formation after mild COVID-19. MiXCR, applied by TCRdb to the 5' RACE reads, yields one record per CDR3 protein. Here the sample spans around 310,000 distinct CDR3 sequences, 13% to 15% being singletons. Sequenced input: PBMCs or a T cell subset sorted from them (not recorded which). Receptors originate from a man younger than 35 who had mild COVID-19 (a few samples of this study predate the infection). Cell type and time point are not known. Each CDR3 is given with its conserved first and last residue. D genes are given only for firm matches. Where a row states a size, it is once, few, many or the class of an expanded clone; other rows omit it.

D gene: .
J gene: TRBJ2-2
V gene: TRBV29-1
clone size: .
CDR3 protein: CSVEWADSNTGELFF
CDR3 DNA: TGCAGCGTTGAATGGGCCGACTCGAACACCGGGGAGCTGTTTTTT

D gene: .
J gene: TRBJ2-3
V gene: TRBV6-2/TRBV6-3
clone size: many
CDR3 protein: CASRDWSLDTQYF
CDR3 DNA: TGTGCCAGCAGGGATTGGAGTTTGGATACGCAGTATTTT

D gene: .
J gene: TRBJ2-5
V gene: TRBV5-1
clone size: few
CDR3 protein: CASSLSGWETQYF
CDR3 DNA: TGCGCCAGCAGCTTGAGTGGTTGGGAGACCCAGTACTTC

D gene: TRBD2
J gene: TRBJ2-2
V gene: TRBV7-3
clone size: .
CDR3 protein: CASSLTSGPGATGELFF
CDR3 DNA: TGTGCCAGCAGCTTAACTAGCGGGCCAGGAGCTACCGGGGAGCTGTTTTTT

D gene: .
J gene: TRBJ2-2
V gene: TRBV5-1
clone size: few
CDR3 protein: CASSFGGLQGANTGELFF
CDR3 DNA: TGCGCCAGCAGCTTCGGGGGGCTGCAAGGCGCGAACACCGGGGAGCTGTTTTTT

D gene: .
J gene: TRBJ2-5
V gene: TRBV4-1
clone size: .
CDR3 protein: CASSNNVGQETQYF
CDR3 DNA: TGCGCCAGCAGCAACAATGTTGGGCAAGAGACCCAGTACTTC

D gene: TRBD1
J gene: TRBJ2-7
V gene: TRBV6-2/TRBV6-3
clone size: few
CDR3 protein: CASAGRDRGPEQYF
CDR3 DNA: TGTGCCAGCGCGGGGCGAGACAGGGGTCCCGAGCAGTACTTC

D gene: .
J gene: TRBJ2-3
V gene: TRBV5-1
clone size: .
CDR3 protein: CASKRARGIDTQYF
CDR3 DNA: TGCGCCAGCAAGCGGGCCAGGGGGATAGATACGCAGTATTTT

D gene: TRBD1
J gene: TRBJ2-5
V gene: TRBV12-3/TRBV12-4
clone size: many
CDR3 protein: CASSSRDRPQETQYF
CDR3 DNA: TGTGCCAGCAGTTCCCGGGACAGACCACAAGAGACCCAGTACTTC

D gene: .
J gene: TRBJ2-7
V gene: TRBV20-1
clone size: .
CDR3 protein: CSARDRMGGYEQYF
CDR3 DNA: TGCAGTGCTAGAGATCGGATGGGGGGCTACGAGCAGTACTTC

D gene: .
J gene: TRBJ2-3
V gene: TRBV12-3/TRBV12-4
clone size: many
CDR3 protein: CASSLDGSTDTQYF
CDR3 DNA: TGTGCCAGCAGTTTAGACGGAAGCACAGATACGCAGTATTTT

D gene: TRBD1
J gene: TRBJ1-2
V gene: TRBV6-5
clone size: .
CDR3 protein: CASSYSGTGDYGYTF
CDR3 DNA: TGTGCCAGCAGTTACTCGGGGACAGGGGATTATGGCTACACCTTC

D gene: .
J gene: TRBJ2-7
V gene: TRBV20-1
clone size: few
CDR3 protein: CSAQMARTYEQYF
CDR3 DNA: TGCAGTGCGCAAATGGCACGCACCTACGAGCAGTACTTC

D gene: .
J gene: TRBJ2-7
V gene: TRBV11-1
clone size: few
CDR3 protein: CASSFHSTYEQYF
CDR3 DNA: TGTGCCAGCAGCTTTCACAGCACCTACGAGCAGTACTTC

D gene: .
J gene: TRBJ1-3
V gene: TRBV5-1
clone size: few
CDR3 protein: CASSLGQAAGGNTIYF
CDR3 DNA: TGCGCCAGCAGCTTGGGACAGGCCGCTGGGGGAAACACCATATATTTT

D gene: .
J gene: TRBJ2-7
V gene: TRBV6-2/TRBV6-3
clone size: .
CDR3 protein: CASSRLIYEQYF
CDR3 DNA: TGTGCCAGCAGCCGCCTCATCTACGAGCAGTACTTC

D gene: TRBD2
J gene: TRBJ2-1
V gene: TRBV4-3
clone size: few
CDR3 protein: CASSYRIEAGGYNEQFF
CDR3 DNA: TGCGCCAGCAGCTACCGGATCGAAGCGGGGGGCTACAATGAGCAGTTCTTC

D gene: .
J gene: TRBJ1-2
V gene: TRBV5-1
clone size: few
CDR3 protein: CASSLVGFNSYTF
CDR3 DNA: TGCGCCAGCAGCTTGGTGGGCTTTAATAGCTACACCTTC

D gene: TRBD2
J gene: TRBJ2-3
V gene: TRBV20-1
clone size: few
CDR3 protein: CSARVQRGAQYF
CDR3 DNA: TGCAGTGCTAGGGTCCAGCGGGGTGCGCAGTATTTT

D gene: .
J gene: TRBJ1-1
V gene: TRBV18
clone size: .
CDR3 protein: CASSPQTEAFF
CDR3 DNA: TGTGCCAGCTCACCGCAAACGGAAGCTTTCTTT

D gene: .
J gene: TRBJ1-2
V gene: TRBV9
clone size: .
CDR3 protein: CASSVFDGDLNYGYTF
CDR3 DNA: TGTGCCAGCAGCGTATTCGACGGAGACCTGAACTATGGCTACACCTTC

D gene: TRBD1
J gene: TRBJ1-5
V gene: TRBV6-2/TRBV6-3
clone size: few
CDR3 protein: CASPGTDSNQPQHF
CDR3 DNA: TGTGCCAGCCCCGGGACAGATAGCAATCAGCCCCAGCATTTT

D gene: .
J gene: TRBJ1-2
V gene: TRBV20-1
clone size: .
CDR3 protein: CSARAGSAGYTF
CDR3 DNA: TGCAGTGCTAGAGCGGGGAGCGCGGGCTACACCTTC

D gene: .
J gene: TRBJ2-2
V gene: TRBV10-3
clone size: many
CDR3 protein: CAISEGQNTGELFF
CDR3 DNA: TGTGCCATCAGTGAGGGACAGAACACCGGGGAGCTGTTTTTT

D gene: .
J gene: TRBJ1-5
V gene: TRBV10-3
clone size: many
CDR3 protein: CAISDSNQPQHF
CDR3 DNA: TGTGCCATCAGTGATAGCAATCAGCCCCAGCATTTT

D gene: .
J gene: TRBJ1-4
V gene: TRBV27
clone size: .
CDR3 protein: CASRPISVPKEKLFF
CDR3 DNA: TGTGCCAGCAGACCAATCTCCGTACCGAAGGAAAAACTGTTTTTT

D gene: TRBD2
J gene: TRBJ2-2
V gene: TRBV29-1
clone size: .
CDR3 protein: CSVEDLVAGGEIILNTGELFF
CDR3 DNA: TGCAGCGTTGAAGATCTGGTAGCGGGGGGTGAGATAATCCTGAACACCGGGGAGCTGTTTTTT

D gene: TRBD2
J gene: TRBJ2-1
V gene: TRBV20-1
clone size: once
CDR3 protein: CSARDQAGLATNEQFF
CDR3 DNA: TGCAGTGCTAGGGATCAAGCGGGACTAGCAACCAATGAGCAGTTCTTC

D gene: TRBD2
J gene: TRBJ2-3
V gene: TRBV20-1
clone size: few
CDR3 protein: CSSKPQASGYITDTQYF
CDR3 DNA: TGCAGTAGCAAACCCCAGGCTAGCGGATATATCACAGATACGCAGTATTTT

D gene: .
J gene: TRBJ1-5
V gene: TRBV10-3
clone size: .
CDR3 protein: CAISESLSMRSNQPQHF
CDR3 DNA: TGTGCCATCAGTGAGTCTTTGAGTATGCGGAGCAATCAGCCCCAGCATTTT

D gene: .
J gene: TRBJ2-1
V gene: TRBV25-1
clone size: .
CDR3 protein: CASSDWEQFF
CDR3 DNA: TGTGCCAGCAGTGATTGGGAGCAGTTCTTC

D gene: TRBD2
J gene: TRBJ2-5
V gene: TRBV4-1
clone size: few
CDR3 protein: CASSQGTGTTAYQETQYF
CDR3 DNA: TGCGCCAGCAGCCAAGGCACCGGGACTACGGCCTACCAAGAGACCCAGTACTTC

D gene: TRBD2
J gene: TRBJ2-1
V gene: TRBV7-2
clone size: many
CDR3 protein: CASSSLAGEQFF
CDR3 DNA: TGTGCCAGCAGCTCTCTAGCGGGGGAGCAGTTCTTC

D gene: .
J gene: TRBJ1-2
V gene: TRBV24-1
clone size: .
CDR3 protein: CATSEARYGYTF
CDR3 DNA: TGTGCCACCAGTGAGGCCCGGTATGGCTACACCTTC

D gene: .
J gene: TRBJ1-1
V gene: TRBV5-1
clone size: few
CDR3 protein: CASSFATGFLMNTEAFF
CDR3 DNA: TGCGCCAGCAGCTTTGCGACAGGCTTTCTCATGAACACTGAAGCTTTCTTT

D gene: .
J gene: TRBJ2-1
V gene: TRBV29-1
clone size: few
CDR3 protein: CSVGRNNEQFF
CDR3 DNA: TGCAGCGTTGGCAGAAACAATGAGCAGTTCTTC

D gene: .
J gene: TRBJ2-2
V gene: TRBV3-1
clone size: few
CDR3 protein: CASSQDVTGVVGTGELFF
CDR3 DNA: TGTGCCAGCAGCCAAGATGTGACCGGGGTTGTTGGCACCGGGGAGCTGTTTTTT

D gene: .
J gene: TRBJ2-5
V gene: TRBV12-3/TRBV12-4
clone size: many
CDR3 protein: CASNTGNQETQYF
CDR3 DNA: TGTGCCAGCAATACAGGGAACCAAGAGACCCAGTACTTC

D gene: TRBD2
J gene: TRBJ2-3
V gene: TRBV9
clone size: .
CDR3 protein: CASSVGLAGGRDTQYF
CDR3 DNA: TGTGCCAGCAGCGTAGGACTAGCGGGGGGCCGGGATACGCAGTATTTT

D gene: TRBD2
J gene: TRBJ2-5
V gene: TRBV12-3/TRBV12-4
clone size: few
CDR3 protein: CASSFQSTWTSGVPGETQYF
CDR3 DNA: TGTGCCAGCAGTTTCCAATCAACTTGGACTAGCGGGGTCCCGGGGGAGACCCAGTACTTC

D gene: .
J gene: TRBJ2-2
V gene: TRBV18
clone size: .
CDR3 protein: CASSIQVNTGELFF
CDR3 DNA: TGTGCCAGCTCAATCCAGGTGAACACCGGGGAGCTGTTTTTT

D gene: .
J gene: TRBJ2-5
V gene: TRBV6-6
clone size: few
CDR3 protein: CASSPRGGGETQYF
CDR3 DNA: TGTGCCAGCAGTCCCAGGGGCGGAGGGGAGACCCAGTACTTC

D gene: .
J gene: TRBJ2-2
V gene: TRBV3-1
clone size: .
CDR3 protein: CASSRLGGAMGLFF
CDR3 DNA: TGTGCCAGCAGCCGATTAGGAGGGGCGATGGGGCTGTTTTTT

D gene: .
J gene: TRBJ2-7
V gene: TRBV12-5
clone size: .
CDR3 protein: CAREETEGLNEQYF
CDR3 DNA: TGTGCTAGAGAGGAGACAGAGGGGCTCAACGAGCAGTACTTC

D gene: .
J gene: TRBJ2-3
V gene: TRBV6-2/TRBV6-3
clone size: .
CDR3 protein: CASTPRTDTQYF
CDR3 DNA: TGTGCCAGCACCCCTAGAACAGATACGCAGTATTTT

D gene: TRBD2
J gene: TRBJ2-1
V gene: TRBV12-3/TRBV12-4
clone size: few
CDR3 protein: CASSRSGGALSDEQFF
CDR3 DNA: TGTGCCAGCAGTCGTAGCGGGGGGGCCTTGAGCGATGAGCAGTTCTTC

D gene: .
J gene: TRBJ2-3
V gene: TRBV7-2
clone size: .
CDR3 protein: CASSLNPAPTDTQYF
CDR3 DNA: TGTGCCAGCAGCTTAAATCCGGCTCCCACAGATACGCAGTATTTT

D gene: TRBD1
J gene: TRBJ2-2
V gene: TRBV18
clone size: .
CDR3 protein: CASSLYGTENTGELFF
CDR3 DNA: TGTGCCAGCTCCCTATATGGGACAGAAAACACCGGGGAGCTGTTTTTT

D gene: .
J gene: TRBJ2-2
V gene: TRBV7-2
clone size: .
CDR3 protein: CASSSSLAAWELFF
CDR3 DNA: TGTGCCAGCAGCTCCTCTTTGGCAGCCTGGGAGCTGTTTTTT

D gene: .
J gene: TRBJ2-5
V gene: TRBV7-9
clone size: .
CDR3 protein: CASASVETQYF
CDR3 DNA: TGTGCCAGCGCCTCAGTAGAGACCCAGTACTTC

D gene: .
J gene: TRBJ1-4
V gene: TRBV5-6
clone size: .
CDR3 protein: CASSWGGEKLFF
CDR3 DNA: TGTGCCAGCAGCTGGGGGGGTGAAAAACTGTTTTTT

D gene: TRBD1
J gene: TRBJ1-1
V gene: TRBV7-9
clone size: many
CDR3 protein: CASSSQGQKEEAFF
CDR3 DNA: TGTGCCAGCAGCTCACAGGGGCAAAAGGAAGAAGCTTTCTTT

D gene: .
J gene: TRBJ2-3
V gene: TRBV6-5
clone size: many
CDR3 protein: CASSYSMLDGGVDTQYF
CDR3 DNA: TGTGCCAGCAGTTACTCGATGCTAGACGGGGGAGTAGATACGCAGTATTTT

D gene: .
J gene: TRBJ2-7
V gene: TRBV7-9
clone size: once
CDR3 protein: CASSPEGEQYF
CDR3 DNA: TGTGCCAGCAGCCCAGAGGGCGAGCAGTACTTC